These 2 T cell receptor beta chains were all obtained from the same sample, sequenced in a study of blood T cell repertoires in COVID-19. TCRdb keeps only in-frame clones here, not all; method: immunoSEQ multiplex PCR. The repertoire has 410,000 or so clones, about nine tenths of them found once; the top ten carry more than 1.4%. The sample taken for sequencing was peripheral blood. These receptor sequences come from a woman younger than 45 with active or convalescent COVID-19.

V is TRBV6-6 and J is TRBJ2-7; 9 nucleotides line up with TRBD2. Germline V gene sequence: CDR1 MNHNY, CDR2 SVGAGI (reference sequence). This CDR3 has 14 amino acids. The V gene end was trimmed by 2 bases and the J gene end by 6 bases; junction bases not matched to a gene: 5. CDR3 coding DNA: TGTGCCAGCAGTTACAAGCGGGGGGACAGCGAGCAGTACTTC. It yields the protein CASSYKRGDSEQYF.

The genes are TRBV6-6 and TRBJ1-2, with D hard to call. The CDR3 runs to 13 residues. CDR1 is MNHNY, CDR2 SVGAGI, per germline (reference sequence). Trimming stripped 0 bases from V and 8 bases from J, with 10 bases between. DNA for the CDR3: TGTGCCAGCAGTTACTCGACTTATCAAGGCTACACCTTC. It is translated as CASSYSTYQGYTF.